This T cell receptor (beta chain) was observed in a study of shared clonotypes between healthy human individuals. Findings of the study overall: Donor scarcity curtailed the genetic and exposure-history diversity represented herein.

Regarding this clone: Its antigen remains unidentified.

CDR3 length: 14 amino acids. Trimming shortened V by 2 bases and J by 2 bases, and 7 bases separated the two germline ends. Looked up from germline, CDR1 is MNHNY and CDR2 is SVGAGI (reference sequence). Assay used: immunoSEQ multiplex PCR; TCRdb lists only in-frame clones, some missing. The sample consists of hundreds of thousands of clones, roughly 80% of them appearing once. None of the donors, who were healthy HIV-negative adults, had recently had acute infections or vaccinations. The sequenced sample consisted of PBMCs. This TCR derives from a woman in her forties in good health. Some clones in this sample may be carry-over from other donors' samples. The chain couples TRBV6-6 to TRBJ1-3; D might be TRBD1 (6 bases). The CDR3 bases are TGTGCCAGCAGTTACGGGACAACTGGAAACACCATATATTTT. Protein: CASSYGTTGNTIYF.